Presented here are 22 T cell receptor beta chains from one specimen sequenced in a study of cytomegalovirus exposure and HLA in healthy donors. Vbeta (60) and Jbeta (13) primers were used in the PCR. TCRdb's copy holds only in-frame clones and misses some; the assay was immunoSEQ multiplex PCR. The sample has about 140,000 clones, 60% to 80% seen once. The sample comprised PBMCs. Receptors were obtained from a woman aged 25 to 45 in good health and CMV-seronegative.

This sequence joins TRBV7-2 and TRBJ1-4; a possible D gene is TRBD1 (5 bases). V shed 2 bases and J shed 6 bases, with 10 bases lying between them. This CDR3 spans 14 amino acids. Germline CDR1 is SGHTA and CDR2 is FQGNSA. CDR3 amino acids: CASSLKWGDEKLFF. The CDR3 DNA sequence: TGTGCCAGCAGCTTAAAATGGGGCGATGAAAAACTGTTTTTT.

The J gene is TRBJ2-5, the V gene TRBV6-1; D might be TRBD1 (6 bases). This CDR3 region has 13 residues. Trimming cost V 1 base and J 6 bases, with 9 bases left between them. CDR1 MNHNS and CDR2 SASEGT come from the germline V gene. The CDR3 DNA reads as TGTGCCAGCAGTGAAGTACAGGGCCAGACCCAGTACTTC. As protein: CASSEVQGQTQYF.

This sequence joins TRBV7-2 and TRBJ1-2; 8 bases fit TRBD1. Germline V lookup: CDR1 SGHTA, CDR2 FQGNSA. CDR3 size: 14 residues. With 4 bases clipped from V and 5 bases from J, the junction kept 6 bases outside the gene matches. The CDR3 nucleotides read TGTGCCAGCAGCTGGACAGGGAGTAATTATGGCTACACCTTC. It codes for CASSWTGSNYGYTF.

This chain joins TRBV11-3 and TRBJ2-7, with 7 bases fitting TRBD1. The CDR3 has 13 residues. CDR1 SGHNT and CDR2 YENEEA come from the germline V gene. The ends lost 0 bases at V and 10 bases at J; junction bases unmatched: 6. The DNA for the CDR3 is TGTGCCAGCAGCTTAGAAGACAGGGCGGCACAGTACTTC. Its translation: CASSLEDRAAQYF.

V is TRBV6-6 and J is TRBJ1-3; a weak D match, TRBD1 (5 bases). Trimming took off 6 bases at V and 1 base at J, with 10 bases between the two ends. This CDR3 is built from 14 residues. Germline V gives CDR1 MNHNY, CDR2 SVGAGI (reference sequence). CDR3 DNA sequence: TGTGCCAGCAGACGACAGATTTCTGGAAACACCATATATTTT. Protein sequence: CASRRQISGNTIYF.

This sequence joins TRBV4-1 and TRBJ1-1; a possible D gene is TRBD1 (5 bases). Germline V CDR1 and CDR2: MGHRA, YSYEKL. Trimming stripped 5 bases from V and 0 bases from J, with 13 bases between. The CDR3 is made up of 15 amino acids. The CDR3 is CASSYDIGVNTEAFF. The CDR3 DNA reads TGCGCCAGCAGCTACGATATAGGGGTGAACACTGAAGCTTTCTTT.

J is TRBJ2-6 and V is TRBV2; no clear D. The ends were cut back, 5 bases at V and 0 bases at J, with 8 bases in the middle. This CDR3 is built from 15 residues. CDR1 is SNHLY, CDR2 FYNNEI, per germline. For the CDR3, the DNA is TGTGCCAGCAGTTGGAGAGGCTCTGGGGCCAACGTCCTGACTTTC. The encoded protein is CASSWRGSGANVLTF.

This rearrangement joins TRBV11-3 to TRBJ2-1; TRBD2 matches at 13 bases. Germline-derived CDR1 and CDR2 are SGHNT and YENEEA. The J segment lost 7 bases and the V segment lost 3 bases, leaving 15 bases of the junction unmatched. The CDR3 is 19 amino acids. The CDR3 loop reads CASSLDGTSGTPRGNEQFF. CDR3 nucleotide sequence: TGTGCCAGCAGCTTGGATGGGACTAGCGGGACTCCGCGGGGGAATGAGCAGTTCTTC.

The chain employs TRBV5-4 and TRBJ2-1, with 12 bases identical to TRBD2. In germline, CDR1 is SGHNT, CDR2 YYREEE (reference sequence). The CDR3 runs to 17 residues. Trimming at V came to 3 bases and at J to 5 bases, leaving 9 bases not matched to a gene. This CDR3 is CASSYQPGLAGNNEQFF. CDR3 DNA: TGTGCCAGCAGCTACCAACCGGGACTAGCGGGCAACAATGAGCAGTTCTTC.

The chain recombines TRBV5-1 with TRBJ2-3; 7 bases match TRBD2. Unmatched junction bases numbered 3, after V lost 0 bases and J lost 2 bases. The germline CDR1 and CDR2 sequences are SGHRS and YFSETQ. This CDR3 is built from 15 residues. The CDR3 sequence: CASSLVGGDTDTQYF. The DNA for the CDR3 is TGCGCCAGCAGCTTGGTGGGAGGGGACACAGATACGCAGTATTTT.

With respect to this clone: Other DNA sequences in this specimen translate into the identical CDR3. J is TRBJ1-5 and V is TRBV7-2; D perhaps matches TRBD1 (5 bases). Trimming shortened V by 1 base and J by 6 bases, and 13 bases separated the two germline ends. Germline assignment: CDR1 SGHTA and CDR2 FQGNSA. The CDR3 runs 15 residues. The CDR3 region is CASSLVRERGQPQHF. Written as DNA, the CDR3 is TGTGCCAGCAGCTTAGTTAGAGAAAGGGGTCAGCCCCAGCATTTT.

The CDR3: CASSIEGQNTEAFF. The CDR3 nucleotides read TGTGCCAGCAGCATCGAGGGACAGAACACTGAAGCTTTCTTT. J is TRBJ1-1 and V is TRBV13; tentative D call: TRBD1 (6 bases). The CDR3 has 14 amino acids. The V gene lost 5 bases and the J gene lost 1 base, with 11 bases spanning the gap. Germline CDR1 reads PRHDT; CDR2 reads FYEKMQ (reference sequence).

The chain joins TRBV5-4 to TRBJ2-5; 14 bases align to TRBD2. The CDR3 extends over 17 amino acids. CDR1 is SGHNT, CDR2 YYREEE, per germline (reference sequence). V gave up 3 bases and J gave up 4 bases; unmatched junction bases: 8. This CDR3 is CASSSRGLAGARETQYF. In DNA form, the CDR3 reads TGTGCCAGCAGCTCGAGGGGACTAGCGGGAGCCAGAGAGACCCAGTACTTC.

The CDR3 is CSVETLGGGANVLTF. The CDR3 nucleotides are TGCAGCGTTGAAACCCTCGGGGGAGGGGCCAACGTCCTGACTTTC. The genes are TRBV29-1 and TRBJ2-6; the D gene is possibly TRBD2 (6 bases). CDR1 and CDR2 (germline): SQVTM, ANQGSEA. Between the trimmed V and J ends, which lost 2 bases and 4 bases, there was a span of 12 bases. The CDR3 spans 15 residues.

The J gene is TRBJ1-1, the V gene TRBV27; perhaps TRBD1 as D (6 bases). V was shortened by 3 bases and J by 4 bases, with 9 bases between the two germline ends. Germline lookup yields CDR1 MNHEY and CDR2 SMNVEV (reference sequence). CDR3 length: 13 residues. CDR3 in amino acids: CASSFKGGTEAFF. The DNA of the CDR3 is TGTGCCAGCAGTTTTAAAGGGGGCACTGAAGCTTTCTTT.

This chain links TRBV5-6 with TRBJ2-5, with D tentatively TRBD1 (5 bases). This CDR3 spans 15 amino acids. Germline CDR1 SGHDT, CDR2 YYEEEE. Trimming took 1 base from V and 2 from J, leaving 12 bases between them. CDR3 sequence: CASSLLQTAQETQYF. The CDR3, as DNA: TGTGCCAGCAGCTTGCTTCAGACAGCGCAAGAGACCCAGTACTTC.

The chain uses TRBV18 and TRBJ2-5; 8 nucleotides agree with TRBD1. Unmatched junction bases numbered 11, after V lost 3 bases and J lost 2 bases. From germline, CDR1 is KGHSH and CDR2 LQKENI. The CDR3 consists of 17 residues. The CDR3 here is CASSPSLTGQAQETQYF. CDR3 in DNA: TGTGCCAGCTCACCGTCACTAACGGGACAGGCGCAAGAGACCCAGTACTTC.

There are a few counts of this clone. The V gene is TRBV6-1, the J gene TRBJ1-1; D possibly corresponds to TRBD1 (5 bases). This CDR3 is 14 amino acids long. Trimming took off 1 base at V and 5 bases at J, with 11 bases between the two ends. The germline V gene has CDR1 MNHNS and CDR2 SASEGT. The CDR3 DNA sequence: TGTGCCAGCAGTGAAGGGGGGGATTGGACTGAAGCTTTCTTT. It codes for CASSEGGDWTEAFF.

The CDR3 spells CASSQYLNGGITGELFF. Written as DNA, the CDR3 is TGCGCCAGCAGCCAGTACCTTAACGGGGGGATCACCGGGGAGCTGTTTTTT. The genes are TRBV4-1 and TRBJ2-2, with 7 bases aligning to TRBD2. The CDR3 extends over 17 amino acids. CDR1 MGHRA and CDR2 YSYEKL come from the germline V gene. With V trimmed by 3 bases and J by 4 bases, 11 bases remained unmatched.

This chain connects TRBV6-5 to TRBJ2-7; a weak D match, TRBD1 (5 bases). This CDR3 has 15 amino acids. Deletions cut 0 bases from V and 2 bases from J, with 11 bases between. Germline V CDR1 and CDR2: MNHEY, SVGAGI. The CDR3 is CASSYSADSTYEQYF. CDR3 DNA: TGTGCCAGCAGTTACTCGGCCGACAGTACCTACGAGCAGTACTTC.

This sequence joins TRBV7-6 and TRBJ2-5; 7 nucleotides match TRBD1. Germline V gene sequence: CDR1 SGHVS, CDR2 FNYEAQ. V lost 6 bases to trimming and J lost 4 bases; unmatched junction nucleotides: 8. CDR3 length: 14 residues. CDR3 DNA: TGTGCCAGCAGTCAACAGGGGAGCGCAGAGACCCAGTACTTC. It codes for CASSQQGSAETQYF.

The chain employs TRBV29-1 and TRBJ2-3, with D possibly matching TRBD2 (6 bases). This CDR3 region has 13 residues. The ends were cut back, 6 bases at V and 4 bases at J, with 14 bases in the middle. CDR1 SQVTM and CDR2 ANQGSEA come from the germline V gene. CDR3 in DNA: TGCAGCGTCCCTCGGGGGAACGCAGATACGCAGTATTTT. Amino acid sequence: CSVPRGNADTQYF.